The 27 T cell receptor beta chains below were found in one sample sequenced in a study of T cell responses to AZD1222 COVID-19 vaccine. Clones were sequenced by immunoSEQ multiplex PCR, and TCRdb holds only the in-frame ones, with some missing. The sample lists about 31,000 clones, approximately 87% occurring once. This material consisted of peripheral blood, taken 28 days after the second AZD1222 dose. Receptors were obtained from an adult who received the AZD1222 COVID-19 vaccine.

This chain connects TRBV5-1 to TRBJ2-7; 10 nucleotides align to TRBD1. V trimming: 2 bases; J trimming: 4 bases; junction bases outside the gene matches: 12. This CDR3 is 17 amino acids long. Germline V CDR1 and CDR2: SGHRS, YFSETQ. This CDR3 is CASSFQRTGGMYYEQYF. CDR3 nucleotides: TGCGCCAGCAGCTTCCAACGGACAGGGGGGATGTATTACGAGCAGTACTTC.

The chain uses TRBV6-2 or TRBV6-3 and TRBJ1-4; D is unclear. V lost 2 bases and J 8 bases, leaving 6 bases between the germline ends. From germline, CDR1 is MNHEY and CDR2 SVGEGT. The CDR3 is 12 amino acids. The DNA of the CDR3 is TGTGCCAGCAGTTACCGACGGGAAAAACTGTTTTTT. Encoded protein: CASSYRREKLFF.

The CDR3 loop is CASSHQGSFEKLFF. CDR3 nucleotides: TGTGCCAGCAGCCACCAGGGTTCGTTTGAAAAACTGTTTTTT. This chain links TRBV3-1 (or the pseudogene TRBV3-2) with TRBJ1-4, with a tentative D call TRBD1 (5 bases). Between the trimmed V and J ends, which lost 3 bases and 7 bases, there was a span of 12 bases. The V gene's germline CDR1 is LGHDT and CDR2 YNNKEL (reference sequence). This CDR3 has 14 residues.

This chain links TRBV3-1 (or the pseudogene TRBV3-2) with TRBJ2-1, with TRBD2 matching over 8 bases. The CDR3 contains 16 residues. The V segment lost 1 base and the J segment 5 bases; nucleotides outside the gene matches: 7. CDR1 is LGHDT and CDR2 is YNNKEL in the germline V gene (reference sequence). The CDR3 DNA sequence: TGTGCCAGCAGCCAAGCGGCAGCGGGGGACAACAATGAGCAGTTCTTC. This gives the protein CASSQAAAGDNNEQFF.

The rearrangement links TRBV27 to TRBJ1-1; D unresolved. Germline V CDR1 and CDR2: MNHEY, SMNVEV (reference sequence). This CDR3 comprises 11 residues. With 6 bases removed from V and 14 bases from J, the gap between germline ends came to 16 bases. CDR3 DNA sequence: TGTGCCAGCAGCGCATGGACGGCGACATTCTTT. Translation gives CASSAWTATFF.

CDR3 protein: CASTPGGAQGTGELFF. The CDR3 region has the DNA TGTGCCAGCACCCCTGGGGGGGCTCAGGGCACCGGGGAGCTGTTTTTT. This chain joins TRBV5-4 and TRBJ2-2; TRBD2 is a possible D gene (7 bases). Germline V CDR1 and CDR2: SGHNT, YYREEE (reference sequence). Between the trimmed V and J ends, which lost 6 bases and 4 bases, there was a span of 19 bases. This CDR3 is 16 amino acids long.

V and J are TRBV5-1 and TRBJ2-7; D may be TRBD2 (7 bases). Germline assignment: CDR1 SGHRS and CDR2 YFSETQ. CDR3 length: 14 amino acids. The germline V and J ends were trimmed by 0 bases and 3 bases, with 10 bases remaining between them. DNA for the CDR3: TGCGCCAGCAGCTTGGACGGGGGGCACTACGAGCAGTACTTC. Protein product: CASSLDGGHYEQYF.

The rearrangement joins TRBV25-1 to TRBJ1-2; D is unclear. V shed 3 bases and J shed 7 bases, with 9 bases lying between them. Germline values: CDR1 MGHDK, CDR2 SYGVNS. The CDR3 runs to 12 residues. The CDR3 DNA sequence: TGTGCCAGCAGTGAGCCCCGGAGTGGCTACACCTTC. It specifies CASSEPRSGYTF.

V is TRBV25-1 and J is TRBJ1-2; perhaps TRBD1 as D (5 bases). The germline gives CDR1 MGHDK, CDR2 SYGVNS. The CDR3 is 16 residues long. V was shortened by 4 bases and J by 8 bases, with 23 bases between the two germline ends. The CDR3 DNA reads TGTGCCAGCAGTGCACCTGGGGCCCGACGGTGGCTCGGCTACACCTTC. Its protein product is CASSAPGARRWLGYTF.

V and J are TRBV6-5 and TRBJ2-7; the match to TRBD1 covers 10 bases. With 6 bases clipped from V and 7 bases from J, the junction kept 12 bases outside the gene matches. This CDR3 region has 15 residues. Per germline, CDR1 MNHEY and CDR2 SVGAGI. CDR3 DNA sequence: TGTGCCAGCAGGCGTCCCGGGACAGGGGCTGGTGAGCAGTACTTC. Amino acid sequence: CASRRPGTGAGEQYF.

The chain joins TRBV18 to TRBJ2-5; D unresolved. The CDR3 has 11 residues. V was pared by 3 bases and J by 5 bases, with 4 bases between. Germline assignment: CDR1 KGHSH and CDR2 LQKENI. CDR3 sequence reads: CASSPAETQYF. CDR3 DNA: TGTGCCAGCTCACCGGCGGAGACCCAGTACTTC. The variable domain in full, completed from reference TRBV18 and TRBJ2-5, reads NAGVMQNPRHLVRRRGQEARLRCSPMKGHSHVYWYRQLPEEGLKFMVYLQKENIIDESGMPKERFSAEFPKEGPSILRIQQVVRGDSAAYFCASSPAETQYFGPGTRLLVL.

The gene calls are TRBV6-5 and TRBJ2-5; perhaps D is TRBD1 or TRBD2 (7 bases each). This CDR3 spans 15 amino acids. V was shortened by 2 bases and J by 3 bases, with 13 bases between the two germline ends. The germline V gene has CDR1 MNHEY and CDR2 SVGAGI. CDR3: CASSYGAGGEETQYF. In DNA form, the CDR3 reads TGTGCCAGCAGTTACGGGGCAGGGGGGGAAGAGACCCAGTACTTC.

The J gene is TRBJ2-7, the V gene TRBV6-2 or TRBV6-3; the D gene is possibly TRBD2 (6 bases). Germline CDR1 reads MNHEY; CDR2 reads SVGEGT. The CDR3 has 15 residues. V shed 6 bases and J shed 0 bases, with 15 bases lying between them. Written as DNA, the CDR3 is TGTGCCAGCAGGCCTGGACACGGGAGCTCCTACGAGCAGTACTTC. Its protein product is CASRPGHGSSYEQYF.

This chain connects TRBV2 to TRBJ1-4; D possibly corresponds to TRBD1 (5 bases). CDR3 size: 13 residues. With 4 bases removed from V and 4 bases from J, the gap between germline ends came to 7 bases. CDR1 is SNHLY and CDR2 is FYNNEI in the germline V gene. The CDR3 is CASSAGRNEKLFF. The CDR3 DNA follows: TGTGCCAGCAGTGCAGGGCGTAATGAAAAACTGTTTTTT.

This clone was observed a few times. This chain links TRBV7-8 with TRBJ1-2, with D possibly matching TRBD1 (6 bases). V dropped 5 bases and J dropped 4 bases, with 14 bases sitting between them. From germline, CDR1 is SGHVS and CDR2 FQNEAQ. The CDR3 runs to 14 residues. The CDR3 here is CASSRFAQGYGYTF. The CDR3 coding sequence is TGTGCCAGCAGCCGCTTCGCACAGGGCTATGGCTACACCTTC.

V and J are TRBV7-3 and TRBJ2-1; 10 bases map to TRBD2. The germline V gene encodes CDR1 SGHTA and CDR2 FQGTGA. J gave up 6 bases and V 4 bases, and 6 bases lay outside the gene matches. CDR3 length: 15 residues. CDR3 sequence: CASSSGSGGFNEQFF. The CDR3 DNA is TGTGCCAGCAGCTCGGGTAGCGGGGGGTTCAATGAGCAGTTCTTC. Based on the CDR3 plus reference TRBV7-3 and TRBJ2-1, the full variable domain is GAGVSQTPSNKVTEKGKYVELRCDPISGHTALYWYRQSLGQGPEFLIYFQGTGAADDSGLPNDRFFAVRPEGSVSTLKIQRTERGDSAVYLCASSSGSGGFNEQFFGPGTRLTVL.

This CDR3 is CASSKASGLLRDSGESEKLFF. CDR3 DNA: TGTGCCAGCAGCAAAGCCTCTGGCTTGCTAAGGGACTCTGGGGAAAGTGAAAAACTGTTTTTT. The chain combines TRBV21-1 with TRBJ1-4. TRBV21-1 is deemed a pseudogene. CDR3 length: 21 amino acids.

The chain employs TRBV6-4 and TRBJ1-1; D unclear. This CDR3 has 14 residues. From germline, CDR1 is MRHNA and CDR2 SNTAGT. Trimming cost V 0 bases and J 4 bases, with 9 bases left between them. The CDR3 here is CASSDSYGSTEAFF. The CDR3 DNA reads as TGTGCCAGCAGTGACTCGTACGGATCCACTGAAGCTTTCTTT.

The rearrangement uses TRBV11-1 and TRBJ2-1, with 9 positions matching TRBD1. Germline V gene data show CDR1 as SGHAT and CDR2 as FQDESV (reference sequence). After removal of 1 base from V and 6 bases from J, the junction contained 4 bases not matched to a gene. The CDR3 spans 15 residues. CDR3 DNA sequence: TGTGCCAGCAGCTTAGGGGGACAGGGTCTCAATGAGCAGTTCTTC. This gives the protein CASSLGGQGLNEQFF.

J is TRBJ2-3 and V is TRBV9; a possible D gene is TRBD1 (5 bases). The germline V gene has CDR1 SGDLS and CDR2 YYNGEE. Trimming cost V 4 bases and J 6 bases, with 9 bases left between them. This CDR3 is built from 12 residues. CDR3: CASSQGRDTQYF. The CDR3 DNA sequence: TGTGCCAGCAGCCAGGGTAGGGATACGCAGTATTTT.

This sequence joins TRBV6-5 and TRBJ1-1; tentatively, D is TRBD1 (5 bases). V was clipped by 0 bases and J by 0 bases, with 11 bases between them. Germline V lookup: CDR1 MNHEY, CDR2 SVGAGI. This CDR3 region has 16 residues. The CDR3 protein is CASSYSARQLNTEAFF. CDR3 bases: TGTGCCAGCAGTTACTCGGCCCGACAGTTGAACACTGAAGCTTTCTTT.

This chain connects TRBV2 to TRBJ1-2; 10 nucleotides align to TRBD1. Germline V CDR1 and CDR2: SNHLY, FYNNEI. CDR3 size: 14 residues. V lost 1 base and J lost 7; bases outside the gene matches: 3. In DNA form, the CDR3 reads TGTGCCAGCAGTGAAGGACGGGACAGGGGTGGCTACACCTTC. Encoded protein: CASSEGRDRGGYTF.

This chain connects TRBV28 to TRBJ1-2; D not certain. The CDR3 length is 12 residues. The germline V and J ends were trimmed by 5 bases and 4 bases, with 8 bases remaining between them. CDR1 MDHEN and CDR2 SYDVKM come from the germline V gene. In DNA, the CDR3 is TGTGCCAGCAGTCCCGGCAGCTATGGCTACACCTTC. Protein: CASSPGSYGYTF.

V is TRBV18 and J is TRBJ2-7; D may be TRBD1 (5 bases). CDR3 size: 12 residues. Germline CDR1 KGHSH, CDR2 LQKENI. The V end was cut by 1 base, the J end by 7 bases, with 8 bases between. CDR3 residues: CASSPLQGEQYF. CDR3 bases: TGTGCCAGCTCACCACTGCAGGGAGAGCAGTACTTC.

CDR3 in amino acids: CASSLNRDSAVTDTQYF. CDR3 in DNA: TGTGCCAGCAGTCTGAACAGGGACAGTGCAGTCACAGATACGCAGTATTTT. V is TRBV27 and J is TRBJ2-3; TRBD1 aligns across 7 bases. Germline trimming cut 5 bases from V and 2 bases from J; bases unmatched to any gene: 13. The CDR3 is made up of 17 amino acids. The germline V gene has CDR1 MNHEY and CDR2 SMNVEV (reference sequence).

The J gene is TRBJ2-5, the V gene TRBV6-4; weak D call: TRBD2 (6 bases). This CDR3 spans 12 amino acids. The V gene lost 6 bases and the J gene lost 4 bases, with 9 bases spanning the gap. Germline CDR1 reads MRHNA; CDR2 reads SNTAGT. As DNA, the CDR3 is TGTGCCAGCAGAGCGGGTGCAGAGACCCAGTACTTC. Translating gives CASRAGAETQYF.

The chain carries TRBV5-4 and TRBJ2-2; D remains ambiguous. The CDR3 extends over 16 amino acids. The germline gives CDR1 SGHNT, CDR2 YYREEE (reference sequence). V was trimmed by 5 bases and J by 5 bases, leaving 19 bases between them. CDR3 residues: CASRIGKGLSTGELFF. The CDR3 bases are TGTGCCAGCAGAATTGGCAAGGGTTTAAGTACCGGGGAGCTGTTTTTT.